This T cell receptor (beta chain) emerged from a study of cytomegalovirus exposure and HLA in healthy donors. The primer mix had 60 Vbeta and 13 Jbeta primers. The data were produced by immunoSEQ multiplex PCR, yet TCRdb's version contains in-frame clones alone and is incomplete. The sample records more than 90,000 clones, around 74% being singletons. Germline lookup yields CDR1 MNHEY and CDR2 SMNVEV (reference sequence). J was trimmed by 1 base and V by 5 bases; bases with no gene match: 1. This CDR3 contains 15 residues. The sequencing sample was made of PBMCs. The sequence came from a man aged 35 to 55 in good health and CMV-seropositive. J is TRBJ2-1 and V is TRBV27; 11 bases agree with TRBD2. The CDR3 spells CASSIAGGSYNEQFF. The CDR3 coding sequence is TGTGCCAGCAGTATAGCGGGGGGGTCCTACAATGAGCAGTTCTTC.